The clone carrying this T cell receptor beta chain was recorded many times. What it binds is not known. A junction boundary mismatches the germline segment, possibly from a read error. For TCR, cDNA came from 5'RACE template switching, which added a universal primer site and UMIs. TCRdb re-derived calls from the 5' RACE reads in MiXCR, one entry per CDR3 protein. The sample has 500,000 to 650,000 distinct CDR3 sequences, more than 9% seen once. This entry comes from a study of T cells after yellow fever vaccination. Background on the study: Researchers used SMART-Seq v4 Ultra Low Input to prepare fractions that had low cell numbers.

Study-wide points: A small share of clonotypes appeared in both CD4 and CD8 compartments. Subsequent to the booster, the majority of primary-vaccination clones reappeared (around 95% CD4, approximately 90% CD8).

The source is a man in his thirties or forties who received the YFV17D yellow fever vaccine. This sample comprised PBMCs, obtained on the day of the yellow fever booster vaccination.

The CDR3 nucleotides are TGTGCTAGCAGCTTAGCGGAGACAGGGGGGAGTAATGAGCAGTTCTTC. Translating it yields CASSLAETGGSNEQFF. The J gene is TRBJ2-1, the V gene TRBV7-7; 9 nucleotides match TRBD1. Germline assignment: CDR1 SSHAT and CDR2 FNYEAQ (reference sequence). CDR3 size: 16 residues.